The rows below give T cell receptor beta chains drawn from one sample of a study of immune cell composition in non-small cell lung cancer. Sequencing was performed with immunoSEQ multiplex PCR; in TCRdb, only in-frame clones are kept and a portion is missing. The sample has roughly 10,000 clones; roughly 60% are singletons. The sequenced sample was lung tumor tissue. All receptors derive from a human donor with non-small cell lung cancer. Both conserved end residues are trimmed from each CDR3.

CDR3: ASVGTGDPYN; J: TRBJ2-5; V: TRBV2
CDR3: ASSILAGNYNEQF; J: TRBJ2-1; V: TRBV5-6
CDR3: ASSQSWAGSYEQY; J: TRBJ2-7; V: TRBV5-5
CDR3: ASSLDTEANVLT; J: TRBJ2-6; V: TRBV5-1
CDR3: ASSVGLAGESEQF; J: TRBJ2-1; V: TRBV2
CDR3: ASSQGLAGGGRDNEQF; J: TRBJ2-1; V: TRBV7-9
CDR3: ASSGRQVYEQY; J: TRBJ2-7; V: TRBV27
CDR3: ASSRPGQGTKF; J: TRBJ2-1; V: TRBV4-1
CDR3: ASIDREKNIQY; J: TRBJ2-4; V: TRBV28
CDR3: ASSQGFTGVYEQY; J: TRBJ2-7; V: TRBV4-1
CDR3: ASSLLKGGEQY; J: TRBJ2-7; V: TRBV7-2
CDR3: ASSPYFNTEAF; J: TRBJ1-1; V: TRBV7-9
CDR3: ASSDTSGSYNEQF; J: TRBJ2-1; V: TRBV6-6
CDR3: ASSRGGIYEQY; J: TRBJ2-7; V: TRBV19
CDR3: ASSPGGVWADTQY; J: TRBJ2-3; V: TRBV28